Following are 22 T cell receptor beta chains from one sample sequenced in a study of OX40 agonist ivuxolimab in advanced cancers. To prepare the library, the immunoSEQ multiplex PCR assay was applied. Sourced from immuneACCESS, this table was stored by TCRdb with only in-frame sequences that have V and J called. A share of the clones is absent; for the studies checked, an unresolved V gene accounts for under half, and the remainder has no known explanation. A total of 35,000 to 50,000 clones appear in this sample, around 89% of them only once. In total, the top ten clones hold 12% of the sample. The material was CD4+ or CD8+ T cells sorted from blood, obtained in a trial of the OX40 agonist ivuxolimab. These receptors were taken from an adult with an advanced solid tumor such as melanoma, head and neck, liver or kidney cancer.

The CDR3 region is CASSPREQGADTQYF. CDR3 nucleotides: TGTGCCAGCTCGCCGCGTGAACAGGGGGCAGATACGCAGTATTTT. The gene calls are TRBV18 and TRBJ2-3; 8 positions match TRBD1. Germline V CDR1 and CDR2: KGHSH, LQKENI. Trimming cost V 6 bases and J 4 bases; bases outside gene matches: 9. CDR3 size: 15 residues.

This chain's CDR3 is CASSWGLPEETQYF. DNA for the CDR3: TGCGCCAGCAGCTGGGGACTACCGGAAGAGACCCAGTACTTC. This chain connects TRBV5-1 to TRBJ2-5, with 7 nucleotides matching TRBD2. The J segment lost 3 bases and the V segment lost 3 bases, leaving 5 bases of the junction unmatched. This CDR3 has 14 residues. Germline V lookup: CDR1 SGHRS, CDR2 YFSETQ.

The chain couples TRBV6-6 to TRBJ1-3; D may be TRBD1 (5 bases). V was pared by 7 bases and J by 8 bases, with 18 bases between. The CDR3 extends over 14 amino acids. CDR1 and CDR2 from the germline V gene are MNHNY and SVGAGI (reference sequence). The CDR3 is CASNPGGGRDTIYF. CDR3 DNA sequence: TGTGCCAGCAACCCGGGGGGGGGAAGAGACACCATATATTTT.

The CDR3: CASSPIDKQGRNYGYTF. In nucleotides, the CDR3 is TGTGCCAGCAGTCCCATCGACAAACAGGGCAGAAACTATGGCTACACCTTC. V usage is TRBV27 and J usage is TRBJ1-2; a weak D match, TRBD1 (6 bases). Trimming left V 5 bases short and J 2 bases short, with 21 bases between. The CDR3 spans 17 residues. The germline V gene encodes CDR1 MNHEY and CDR2 SMNVEV (reference sequence).

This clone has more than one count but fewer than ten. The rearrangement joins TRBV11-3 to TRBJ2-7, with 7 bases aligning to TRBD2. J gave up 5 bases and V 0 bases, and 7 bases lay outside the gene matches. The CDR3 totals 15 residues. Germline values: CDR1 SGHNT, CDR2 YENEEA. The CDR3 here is CASSLDGGSTHEQYF. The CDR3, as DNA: TGTGCCAGCAGCTTAGACGGGGGGAGTACCCACGAGCAGTACTTC.

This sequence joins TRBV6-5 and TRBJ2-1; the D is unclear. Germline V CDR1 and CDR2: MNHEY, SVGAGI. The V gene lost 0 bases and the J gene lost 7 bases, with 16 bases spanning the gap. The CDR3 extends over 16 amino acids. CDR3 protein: CASSYSVRQADNEQFF. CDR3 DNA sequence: TGTGCCAGCAGTTACTCTGTGAGGCAGGCGGATAATGAGCAGTTCTTC.

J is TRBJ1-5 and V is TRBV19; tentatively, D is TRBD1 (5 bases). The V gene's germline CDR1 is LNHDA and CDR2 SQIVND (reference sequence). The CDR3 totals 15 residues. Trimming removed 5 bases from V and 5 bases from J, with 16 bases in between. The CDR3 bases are TGTGCCAGTAGTCGGGACGGGGAGGTCTATCAGCCCCAGCATTTT. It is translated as CASSRDGEVYQPQHF.

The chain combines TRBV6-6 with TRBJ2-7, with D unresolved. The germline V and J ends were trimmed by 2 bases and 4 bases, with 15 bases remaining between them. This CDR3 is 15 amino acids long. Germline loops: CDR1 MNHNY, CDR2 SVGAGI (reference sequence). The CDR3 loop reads CASSYAKGLKYEQYF. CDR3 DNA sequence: TGTGCCAGCAGTTACGCAAAAGGATTAAAATACGAGCAGTACTTC.

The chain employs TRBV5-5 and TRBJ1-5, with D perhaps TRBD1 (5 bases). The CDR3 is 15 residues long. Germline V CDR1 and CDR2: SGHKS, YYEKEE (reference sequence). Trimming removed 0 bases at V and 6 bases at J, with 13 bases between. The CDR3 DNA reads TGTGCCAGCAGCTTGGGAGGGGTGTTGGGTCAGCCCCAGCATTTT. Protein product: CASSLGGVLGQPQHF.

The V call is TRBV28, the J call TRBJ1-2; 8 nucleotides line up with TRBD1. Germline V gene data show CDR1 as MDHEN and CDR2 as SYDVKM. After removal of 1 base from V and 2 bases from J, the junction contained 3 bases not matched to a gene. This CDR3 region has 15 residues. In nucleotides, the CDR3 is TGTGCCAGCAGTTTATTTCAGGGGGCAAACTATGGCTACACCTTC. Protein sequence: CASSLFQGANYGYTF.

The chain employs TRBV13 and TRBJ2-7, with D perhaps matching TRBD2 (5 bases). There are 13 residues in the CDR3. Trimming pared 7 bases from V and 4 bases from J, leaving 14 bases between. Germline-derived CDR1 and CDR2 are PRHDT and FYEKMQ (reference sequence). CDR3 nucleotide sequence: TGTGCCAGCACCCTGGGGAGAAGGTACGAGCAGTACTTC. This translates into CASTLGRRYEQYF.

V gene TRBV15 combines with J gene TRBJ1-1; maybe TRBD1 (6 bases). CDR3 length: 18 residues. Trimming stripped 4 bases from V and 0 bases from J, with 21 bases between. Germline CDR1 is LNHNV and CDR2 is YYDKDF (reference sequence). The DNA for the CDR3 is TGTGCCACCAGCAACCCGGGACACCGGGTGGACATGAACACTGAAGCTTTCTTT. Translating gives CATSNPGHRVDMNTEAFF.

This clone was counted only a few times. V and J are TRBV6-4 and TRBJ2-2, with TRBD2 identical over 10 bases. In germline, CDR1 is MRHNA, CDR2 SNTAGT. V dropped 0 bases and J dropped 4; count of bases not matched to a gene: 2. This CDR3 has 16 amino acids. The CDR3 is CASSDSSGGATGELFF. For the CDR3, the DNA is TGTGCCAGCAGTGACTCGAGCGGGGGGGCCACCGGGGAGCTGTTTTTT.

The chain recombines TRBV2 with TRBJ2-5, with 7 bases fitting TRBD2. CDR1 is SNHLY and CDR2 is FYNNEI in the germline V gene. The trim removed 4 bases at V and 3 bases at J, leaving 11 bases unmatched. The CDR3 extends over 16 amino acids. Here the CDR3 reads CASSGDSGQSKETQYF. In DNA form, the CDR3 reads TGTGCCAGCAGTGGGGATAGCGGGCAATCTAAAGAGACCCAGTACTTC. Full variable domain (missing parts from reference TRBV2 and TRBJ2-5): EPEVTQTPSHQVTQMGQEVILRCVPISNHLYFYWYRQILGQKVEFLVSFYNNEISEKSEIFDDQFSVERPDGSNFTLKIRSTKLEDSAMYFCASSGDSGQSKETQYFGPGTRLLVL.

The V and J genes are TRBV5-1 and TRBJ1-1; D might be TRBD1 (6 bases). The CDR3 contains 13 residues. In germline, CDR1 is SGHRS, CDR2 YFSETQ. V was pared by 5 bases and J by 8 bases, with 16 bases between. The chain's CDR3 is CASSPGGFAEAFF. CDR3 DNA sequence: TGCGCCAGCAGTCCGGGGGGCTTCGCGGAAGCTTTCTTT.

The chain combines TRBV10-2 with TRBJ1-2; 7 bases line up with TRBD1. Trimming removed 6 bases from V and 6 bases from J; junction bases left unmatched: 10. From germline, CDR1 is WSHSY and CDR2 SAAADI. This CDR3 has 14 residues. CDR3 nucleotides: TGCGCCAGCAGGATGACAGGGAGGAATAATGGCTACACCTTC. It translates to CASRMTGRNNGYTF.

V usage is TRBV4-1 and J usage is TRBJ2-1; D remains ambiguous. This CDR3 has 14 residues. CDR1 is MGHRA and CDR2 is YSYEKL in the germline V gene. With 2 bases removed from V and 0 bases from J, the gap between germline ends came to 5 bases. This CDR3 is CASSQPGSYNEQFF. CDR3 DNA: TGCGCCAGCAGCCAACCGGGCTCCTACAATGAGCAGTTCTTC.

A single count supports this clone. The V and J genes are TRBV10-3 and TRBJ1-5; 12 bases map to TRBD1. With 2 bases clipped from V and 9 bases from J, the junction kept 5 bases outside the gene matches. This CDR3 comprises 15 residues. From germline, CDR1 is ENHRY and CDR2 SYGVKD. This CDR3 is CAISEEGQGASPQHF. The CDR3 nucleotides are TGTGCCATCAGTGAGGAGGGACAGGGGGCTTCGCCCCAGCATTTT.

The CDR3 region is CASSKAPTPQHF. CDR3 DNA sequence: TGTGCCAGTAGTAAGGCCCCCACGCCCCAGCATTTT. This chain links TRBV19 with TRBJ1-5; D is uncertain. Trimming stripped 4 bases from V and 9 bases from J, with 10 bases between. Germline CDR1 and CDR2: LNHDA and SQIVND (reference sequence). This CDR3 is built from 12 residues.

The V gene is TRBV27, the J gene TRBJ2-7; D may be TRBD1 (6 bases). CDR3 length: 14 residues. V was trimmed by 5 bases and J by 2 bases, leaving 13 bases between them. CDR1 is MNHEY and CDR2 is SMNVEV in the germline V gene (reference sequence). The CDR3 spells CASSNSGETYEQYF. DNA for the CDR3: TGTGCCAGCAGTAACTCAGGGGAGACCTACGAGCAGTACTTC.

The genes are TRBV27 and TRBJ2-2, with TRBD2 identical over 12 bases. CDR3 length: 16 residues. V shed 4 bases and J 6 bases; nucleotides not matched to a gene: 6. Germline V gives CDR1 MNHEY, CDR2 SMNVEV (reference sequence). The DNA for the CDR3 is TGTGCCAGCAGTTCCCCCGCTAGCGGGAGGGCCGGGGAGCTGTTTTTT. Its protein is CASSSPASGRAGELFF.

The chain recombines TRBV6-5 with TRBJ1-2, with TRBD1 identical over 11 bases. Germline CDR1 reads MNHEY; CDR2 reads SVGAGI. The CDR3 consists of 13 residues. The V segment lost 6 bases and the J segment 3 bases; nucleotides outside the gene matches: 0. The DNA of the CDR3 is TGTGCCAGCAGGGGACAGGGGGACTATGGCTACACCTTC. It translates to CASRGQGDYGYTF.